One TCR beta chain is described in this entry. Its antigen is not identified. Germline V CDR1 and CDR2: SGHDN, FVKESK. This CDR3 is built from 15 residues. Trimming stripped 2 bases from V and 7 bases from J, with 17 bases between. The data originate from a study of vaccination and CD4 T cells after COVID-19. Noted treatment: roughly 10-day PBMC culture with coronavirus spike peptide pools or control peptides (ViraFEST assay). Prior to the COVID-19 pandemic (2011-2018), the unexposed donor's CD4+ T cells were collected. Cultured CD4+ T-cell DNA underwent Oncomine TCR Beta short-read sequencing. Scientists extracted genomic DNA from CD4+ T cells grown in culture. TCRdb reanalysed the PCR reads using MiXCR and keeps one entry per CDR3 protein. This sample carries some 9,900 distinct CDR3 sequences, about 32% of them seen once, and the ten largest clones take under 15%.

Sequencing used CD4+ T cells from blood, cultured in vitro. The rearrangement uses TRBV14 and TRBJ1-2; D might be TRBD1 (5 bases). This sequence originates from a human donor in good health. The CDR3 nucleotides are TGTGCCAGCAGCCAACTTCTGGGACCGCTTTCTGGCTACACCTTC. Translating gives CASSQLLGPLSGYTF.